This T cell receptor beta chain originates from a study of cytomegalovirus exposure and HLA in healthy donors. Study background: Ancestry clustering placed around 81% of about 400 genotyped donors in the Caucasian-associated cluster.

This CDR3 region has 14 residues. V was trimmed by 1 base and J by 4 bases, leaving 11 bases between them. Germline-derived CDR1 and CDR2 are SGHDT and YYEEEE. As concerns this clone: The target antigen is unknown.

Amplification used 60 Vbeta primers and 13 Jbeta primers. The method was immunoSEQ multiplex PCR; TCRdb's version includes in-frame clones alone and lacks a portion of them. The sample lists 150,000 or so clones, 82% occurring once. Study-wide findings and caveats: Reports state that TCR beta sequences accurately predicted most subjects' HLA-A and HLA-B alleles. At a 0.05 false discovery rate, a later analysis found 16,951 TCR beta sequences to be associated with HLA alleles. Usually a TCR sequence was rare, but some public TCRs were found in many donors.

Specimen: PBMCs. The gene calls are TRBV5-6 and TRBJ1-1, with D possibly being TRBD1 (6 bases). This TCR derives from a man aged 25 to 45 in good health and CMV-seropositive. The CDR3 reads CASSLRWGPTEAFF. As DNA, the CDR3 is TGTGCCAGCAGCTTGAGGTGGGGGCCCACTGAAGCTTTCTTT.